A selection of T cell receptor beta chains follows, all from one sample in a study of response to subunit inactivated influenza vaccine. TCRdb reprocessed the RT-PCR reads via MiXCR and lists one record per CDR3 protein. The sample consists of around 570,000 distinct CDR3 sequences, about 10% of them appearing once. The sample was also reused in another study, on T cells expressing NK-cell markers.

The sequencing here drew on PBMCs from blood, taken on the day of vaccination. All receptors derive from a man in his fifties who received an inactivated influenza vaccine. Each CDR3 is given with its conserved first and last residue. D genes are given only for firm matches. Only part of the rows carry a size: once, few, many, or a class if the clone is expanded.

j_call v_call d_call clone_size cdr3_aa cdr3_nt
TRBJ1-1 TRBV10-3 . . CAISGDKGPEAFF TGTGCCATCAGTGGGGACAAAGGTCCTGAAGCTTTCTTT
TRBJ2-7 TRBV15 TRBD2 few CATSTKTSGSYEQYF TGTGCCACCAGCACTAAGACTAGCGGGAGCTACGAGCAGTACTTC
TRBJ2-3 TRBV18 . . CASSPLGATDTQYF TGTGCCAGCTCACCATTGGGGGCCACAGATACGCAGTATTTT
TRBJ2-1 TRBV7-2 TRBD1 . CASSLLRGLEFF TGTGCCAGCAGCTTACTTAGGGGGCTGGAGTTCTTC
TRBJ1-3 TRBV4-3 TRBD1 . CASSLNPGTGAGNTIYF TGCGCCAGCAGCCTGAACCCCGGGACAGGGGCTGGAAACACCATATATTTT
TRBJ2-2 TRBV7-8 . . CASSRGHANTGELFF TGTGCCAGCAGTCGGGGCCACGCGAACACCGGGGAGCTGTTTTTT
TRBJ1-5 TRBV10-3 TRBD1 few CAISGQGDQPQHF TGTGCCATCAGTGGACAGGGGGACCAGCCCCAGCATTTT
TRBJ1-1 TRBV10-3 . few CAIRREGTEAFF TGTGCCATCAGAAGGGAGGGCACTGAAGCTTTCTTT
TRBJ1-2 TRBV14 . many CASSHTGGDYYGYTF TGTGCCAGCAGCCACACCGGGGGGGACTACTATGGCTACACCTTC
TRBJ2-1 TRBV19 . . CASSTATWHEQFF TGTGCCAGTAGTACGGCAACGTGGCATGAGCAGTTCTTC
TRBJ1-4 TRBV7-9 . . CASSTREEKLFF TGTGCCAGCAGCACCAGAGAGGAAAAACTGTTTTTT
TRBJ2-2 TRBV5-1 . few CASSLGSARREGGPHTGELFF TGCGCCAGCAGCTTGGGGTCGGCTCGGCGTGAGGGGGGGCCTCACACCGGGGAGCTGTTTTTT
TRBJ2-5 TRBV5-6 . few CASSLIREQETQYF TGTGCCAGCAGCTTGATAAGGGAACAAGAGACCCAGTACTTC
TRBJ1-5 TRBV12-3/TRBV12-4 . . CASSSSVGGALGPQHF TGTGCCAGCAGTTCCTCAGTAGGGGGGGCCCTTGGGCCCCAGCATTTT
TRBJ1-4 TRBV7-2 . . CASSLVPGTNEKLFF TGTGCCAGCAGCTTAGTTCCAGGGACTAATGAAAAACTGTTTTTT
TRBJ2-5 TRBV5-1 . . CASSLGGSVQETQYF TGCGCCAGCAGCTTGGGGGGGTCGGTACAAGAGACCCAGTACTTC
TRBJ2-3 TRBV7-9 . . CASSYIESDTQYF TGTGCCAGCAGCTACATTGAGTCAGATACGCAGTATTTT
TRBJ2-7 TRBV29-1 TRBD1 few CSVEFRDRGYEQYF TGCAGCGTTGAATTCCGGGACAGGGGCTACGAGCAGTACTTC
TRBJ2-2 TRBV2 . few CASKVTANTGELFF TGTGCCAGCAAGGTGACAGCGAACACCGGGGAGCTGTTTTTT
TRBJ1-1 TRBV5-1 TRBD1 . CASSRGQGWNTEAFF TGCGCCAGCAGCCGAGGACAGGGTTGGAACACTGAAGCTTTCTTT
TRBJ2-6 TRBV3-1 . . CASTLVGSGANVLTF TGTGCCAGCACCCTCGTCGGCTCTGGGGCCAACGTCCTGACTTTC
TRBJ2-7 TRBV20-1 . few CSAPGQGSSGSTHEQYF TGCAGTGCACCAGGACAGGGGTCTAGCGGGAGTACCCACGAGCAGTACTTC
TRBJ2-3 TRBV11-2 . few CASSQGPDTDTQYF TGTGCCAGCAGCCAGGGTCCCGACACAGATACGCAGTATTTT
TRBJ2-7 TRBV30 TRBD2 . CAWSESGGDEQYF TGTGCCTGGAGTGAGAGCGGGGGGGACGAGCAGTACTTC
TRBJ1-2 TRBV20-1 TRBD1 many CISPLTGENGYTF TGCATCTCCCCCTTGACAGGGGAAAACGGCTACACCTTC
TRBJ2-1 TRBV20-1 TRBD2 once CSPREDGGASSSYNEQFF TGCAGTCCTAGAGAGGACGGGGGGGCCTCGAGCTCCTACAATGAGCAGTTCTTC
TRBJ2-3 TRBV4-1 . few CASSQVSGWGTVAQYF TGCGCCAGCAGCCAAGTTTCTGGGTGGGGAACGGTGGCGCAGTATTTT
TRBJ2-4 TRBV5-1 TRBD1 few CASSYGTGGAKNIQYF TGCGCCAGCAGCTACGGGACAGGGGGAGCCAAAAACATTCAGTACTTC
TRBJ1-2 TRBV7-9 TRBD1 . CASSSSQGWSGYTF TGTGCCAGCAGCTCTTCACAGGGGTGGAGTGGCTACACCTTC